This is a list of T cell receptor beta chains from one sample in a study of T cell responses to AZD1222 COVID-19 vaccine. Profiled with immunoSEQ multiplex PCR; TCRdb holds only in-frame clones, not every one. The sample records around 170,000 clones, roughly 91% being singletons. The source was peripheral blood, collected on day 0 of AZD1222 vaccination. The receptors derive from an adult in good health. Both conserved end residues are part of each CDR3. D genes are given only for firm matches. Rows may omit the clone size; those that give it use once, few, many or a size class.

NA	TRBV7-2	NA	TRBJ2-5	CASSLALDSHIQYF	TGTGCCAGCAGCTTAGCGCTGGACAGCCATATCCAGTACTTC
NA	TRBV19	NA	TRBJ2-7	CASSIGRSYEQYF	TGTGCCAGTAGTATAGGAAGGAGCTACGAGCAGTACTTC
NA	TRBV5-6	TRBD1	TRBJ2-1	CASSPTGQGIVNEQFF	TGTGCCAGCAGCCCCACGGGACAGGGGATAGTCAATGAGCAGTTCTTC
few	TRBV5-1	NA	TRBJ2-3	CASSLAPPPGTDTQYF	TGCGCCAGCAGCCTAGCCCCACCGCCCGGCACAGATACGCAGTATTTT
NA	TRBV4-1	NA	TRBJ2-1	CASSQGLRSTNEQFF	TGCGCCAGCAGCCAAGGACTCCGGTCCACTAATGAGCAGTTCTTC
NA	TRBV19	TRBD1	TRBJ1-4	CASTGRGPGKLFF	TGTGCCAGTACGGGCAGGGGGCCGGGAAAACTGTTTTTT
once	TRBV19	NA	TRBJ2-7	CASSINPTYEQYF	TGTGCCAGTAGTATAAATCCGACCTACGAGCAGTACTTC
NA	TRBV15	NA	TRBJ2-2	CATSRETETGELFF	TGTGCCACCAGCAGAGAGACAGAGACCGGGGAGCTGTTTTTT
NA	TRBV7-6	NA	TRBJ2-7	CASSLSAGQDEQYF	TGTGCCAGCAGCTTATCAGCAGGCCAGGACGAGCAGTACTTC
NA	TRBV6-5	TRBD1	TRBJ1-4	CASSFTRDSQLFF	TGTGCCAGCAGTTTCACAAGGGACAGCCAACTGTTTTTT
NA	TRBV24-1	NA	TRBJ1-6	CATPGVWGKLLNSPLHF	TGTGCCACGCCTGGCGTATGGGGCAAACTCTTGAATTCACCCCTCCACTTT